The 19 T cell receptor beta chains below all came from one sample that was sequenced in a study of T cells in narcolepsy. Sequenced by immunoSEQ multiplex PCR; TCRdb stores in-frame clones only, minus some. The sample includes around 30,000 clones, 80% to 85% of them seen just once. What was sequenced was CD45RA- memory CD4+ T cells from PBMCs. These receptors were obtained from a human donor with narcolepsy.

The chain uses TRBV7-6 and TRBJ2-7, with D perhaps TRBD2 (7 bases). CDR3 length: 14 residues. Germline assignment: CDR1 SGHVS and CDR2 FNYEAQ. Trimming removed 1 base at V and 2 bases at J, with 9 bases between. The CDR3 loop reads CASSLEGGAYEQYF. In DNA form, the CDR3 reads TGTGCCAGCAGCTTAGAAGGGGGGGCCTACGAGCAGTACTTC. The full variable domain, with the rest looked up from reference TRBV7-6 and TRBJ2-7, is GAGVSQSPRYKVTKRGQDVALRCDPISGHVSLYWYRQALGQGPEFLTYFNYEAQQDKSGLPNDRFSAERPEGSISTLTIQRTEQRDSAMYRCASSLEGGAYEQYFGPGTRLTVT.

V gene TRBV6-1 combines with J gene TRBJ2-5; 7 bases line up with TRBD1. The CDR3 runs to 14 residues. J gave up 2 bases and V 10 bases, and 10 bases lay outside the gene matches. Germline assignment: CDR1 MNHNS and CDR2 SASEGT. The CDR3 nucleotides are TGTGCCACCAGGGTGGGACAGCGACAAGAGACCCAGTACTTC. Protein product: CATRVGQRQETQYF.

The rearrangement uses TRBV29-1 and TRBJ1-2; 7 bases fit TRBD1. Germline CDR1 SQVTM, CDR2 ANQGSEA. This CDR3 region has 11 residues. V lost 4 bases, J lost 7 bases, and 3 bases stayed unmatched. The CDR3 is CSVAGQFGYTF. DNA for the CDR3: TGCAGCGTTGCGGGACAGTTTGGCTACACCTTC.

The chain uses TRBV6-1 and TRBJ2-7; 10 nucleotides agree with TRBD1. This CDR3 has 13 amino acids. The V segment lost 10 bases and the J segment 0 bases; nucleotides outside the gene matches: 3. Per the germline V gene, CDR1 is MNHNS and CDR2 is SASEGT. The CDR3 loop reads CAIRTGGSYEQYF. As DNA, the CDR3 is TGTGCCATCCGGACAGGGGGCTCCTACGAGCAGTACTTC.

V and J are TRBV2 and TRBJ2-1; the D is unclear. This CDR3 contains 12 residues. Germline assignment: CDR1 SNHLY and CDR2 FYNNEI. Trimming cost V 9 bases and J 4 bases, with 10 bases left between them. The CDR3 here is CASRRSYNEQFF. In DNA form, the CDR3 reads TGTGCCAGTCGAAGGAGTTACAATGAGCAGTTCTTC.

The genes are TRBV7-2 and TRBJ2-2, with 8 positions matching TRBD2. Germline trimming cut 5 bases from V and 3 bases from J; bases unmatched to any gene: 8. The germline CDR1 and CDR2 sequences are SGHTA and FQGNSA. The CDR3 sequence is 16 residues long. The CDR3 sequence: CASSPRGGEYTGELFF. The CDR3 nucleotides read TGTGCCAGCAGCCCACGGGGGGGGGAATACACCGGGGAGCTGTTTTTT.

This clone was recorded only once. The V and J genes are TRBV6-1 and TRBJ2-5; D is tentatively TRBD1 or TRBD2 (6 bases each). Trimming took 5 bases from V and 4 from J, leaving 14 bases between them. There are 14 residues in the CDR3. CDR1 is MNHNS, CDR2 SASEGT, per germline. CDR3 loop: CASSLGRGGETQYF. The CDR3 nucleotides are TGTGCCAGCAGTCTAGGCAGGGGAGGAGAGACCCAGTACTTC.

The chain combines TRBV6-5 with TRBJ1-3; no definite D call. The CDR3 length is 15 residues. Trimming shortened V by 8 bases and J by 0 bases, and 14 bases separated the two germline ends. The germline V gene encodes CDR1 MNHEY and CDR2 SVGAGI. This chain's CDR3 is CASSSPMHSGNTIYF. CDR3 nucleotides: TGTGCCAGCTCATCCCCCATGCACTCTGGAAACACCATATATTTT.

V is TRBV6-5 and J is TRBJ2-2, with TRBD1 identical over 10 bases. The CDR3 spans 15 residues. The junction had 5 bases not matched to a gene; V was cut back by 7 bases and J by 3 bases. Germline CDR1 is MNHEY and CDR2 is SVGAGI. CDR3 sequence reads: CASTADRGDTGELFF. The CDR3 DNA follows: TGTGCCAGCACGGCGGACAGGGGGGACACCGGGGAGCTGTTTTTT.

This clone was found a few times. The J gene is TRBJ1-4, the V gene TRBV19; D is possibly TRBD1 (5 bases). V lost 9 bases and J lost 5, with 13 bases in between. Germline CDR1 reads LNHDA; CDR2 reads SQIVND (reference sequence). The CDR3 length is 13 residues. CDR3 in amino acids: CASSGTNNEKLFF. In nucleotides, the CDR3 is TGTGCCAGCTCCGGGACTAACAATGAAAAACTGTTTTTT.

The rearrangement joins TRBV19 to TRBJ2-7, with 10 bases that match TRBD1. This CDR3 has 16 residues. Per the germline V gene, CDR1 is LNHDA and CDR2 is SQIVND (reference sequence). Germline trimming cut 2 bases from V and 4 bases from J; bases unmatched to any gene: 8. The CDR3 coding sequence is TGTGCCAGTAGTATAAGGCCGGGACAGGGGCGATACGAGCAGTACTTC. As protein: CASSIRPGQGRYEQYF.

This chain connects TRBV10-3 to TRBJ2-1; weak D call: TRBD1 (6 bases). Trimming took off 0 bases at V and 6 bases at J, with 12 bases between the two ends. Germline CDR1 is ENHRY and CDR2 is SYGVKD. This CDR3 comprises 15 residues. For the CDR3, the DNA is TGTGCCATCAGTGAGTCTGGACAGCTAGTCAATGAGCAGTTCTTC. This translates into CAISESGQLVNEQFF.

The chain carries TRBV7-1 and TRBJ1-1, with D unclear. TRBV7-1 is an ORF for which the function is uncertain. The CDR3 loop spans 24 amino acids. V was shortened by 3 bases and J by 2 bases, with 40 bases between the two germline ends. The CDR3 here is CASSSFEGLWEKMRIRYFNTEAFF. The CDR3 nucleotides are TGTGCCAGCAGCTCGTTTGAGGGTTTATGGGAGAAGATGAGGATAAGATACTTTAACACTGAAGCTTTCTTT.

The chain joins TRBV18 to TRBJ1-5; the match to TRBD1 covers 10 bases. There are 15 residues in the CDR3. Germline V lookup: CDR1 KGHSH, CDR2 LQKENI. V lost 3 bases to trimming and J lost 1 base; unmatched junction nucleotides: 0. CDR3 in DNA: TGTGCCAGCTCACCGGGACAGGGGAGCAATCAGCCCCAGCATTTT. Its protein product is CASSPGQGSNQPQHF.

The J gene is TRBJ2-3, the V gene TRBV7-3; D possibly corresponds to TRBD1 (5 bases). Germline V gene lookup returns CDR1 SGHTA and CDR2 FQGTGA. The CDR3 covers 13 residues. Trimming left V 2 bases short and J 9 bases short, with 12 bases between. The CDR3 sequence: CASSLGFQGTQYF. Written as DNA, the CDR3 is TGTGCCAGCAGCTTAGGGTTCCAGGGAACGCAGTATTTT.

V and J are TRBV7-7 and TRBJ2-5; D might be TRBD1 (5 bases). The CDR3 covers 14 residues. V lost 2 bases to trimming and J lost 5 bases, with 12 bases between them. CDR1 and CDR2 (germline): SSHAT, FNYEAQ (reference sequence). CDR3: CASSLQGFLETQYF. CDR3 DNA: TGTGCCAGCAGCTTACAGGGTTTCCTCGAGACCCAGTACTTC.

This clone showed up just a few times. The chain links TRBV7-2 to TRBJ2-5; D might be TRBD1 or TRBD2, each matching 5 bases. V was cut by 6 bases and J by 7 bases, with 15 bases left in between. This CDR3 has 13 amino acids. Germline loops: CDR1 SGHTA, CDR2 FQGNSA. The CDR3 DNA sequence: TGTGCCAGCAGTCGGCGGGTGGGGCCGACCCAGTACTTC. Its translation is CASSRRVGPTQYF.

CDR3 sequence: CASSADGPDTGELFF. In DNA form, the CDR3 reads TGTGCCAGCAGTGCTGACGGGCCAGACACCGGGGAGCTGTTTTTT. The rearrangement joins TRBV6-1 to TRBJ2-2; D call uncertain. CDR3 length: 15 amino acids. V was trimmed by 4 bases and J by 3 bases, leaving 12 bases between them. Germline CDR1 and CDR2: MNHNS and SASEGT.

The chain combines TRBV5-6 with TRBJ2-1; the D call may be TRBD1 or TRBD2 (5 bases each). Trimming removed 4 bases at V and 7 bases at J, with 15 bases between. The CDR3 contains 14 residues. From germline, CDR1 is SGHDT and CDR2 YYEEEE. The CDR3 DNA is TGTGCCAGCAGCCACCTGGCAGGGACGAATGAGCAGTTCTTC. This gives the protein CASSHLAGTNEQFF.